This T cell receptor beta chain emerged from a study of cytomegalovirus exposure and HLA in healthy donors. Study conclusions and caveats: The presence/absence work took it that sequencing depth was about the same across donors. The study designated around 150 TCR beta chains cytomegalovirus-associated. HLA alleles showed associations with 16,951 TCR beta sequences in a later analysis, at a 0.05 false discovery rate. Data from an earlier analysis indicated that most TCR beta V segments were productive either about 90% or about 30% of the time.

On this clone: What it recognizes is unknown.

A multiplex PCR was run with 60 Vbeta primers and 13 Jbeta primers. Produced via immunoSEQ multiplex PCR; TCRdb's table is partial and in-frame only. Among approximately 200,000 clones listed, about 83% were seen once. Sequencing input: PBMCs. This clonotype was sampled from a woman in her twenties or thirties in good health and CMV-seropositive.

Here the CDR3 reads CASSREGFGYGYTF. The CDR3 nucleotides are TGTGCCAGCAGCCGGGAGGGTTTCGGCTATGGCTACACCTTC. V gene TRBV6-5 combines with J gene TRBJ1-2, with D hard to call. Per the germline V gene, CDR1 is MNHEY and CDR2 is SVGAGI. The ends were cut back, 6 bases at V and 4 bases at J, with 15 bases in the middle. The CDR3 spans 14 residues.